This entry features one T cell receptor beta chain sequence. Its cognate antigen is unknown. The entry originates in a study of shared clonotypes between healthy human individuals. Broader study findings: Large depth notwithstanding, sorted-subset sequencing proved incomplete by rarefaction.

Germline V gene lookup returns CDR1 SGDLS and CDR2 YYNGEE. The CDR3 spans 15 residues. Trimming removed 4 bases at V and 3 bases at J, with 14 bases between. Here immunoSEQ multiplex PCR was the method, and the copy in TCRdb shows in-frame clones only, minus some. The profile shows approximately 1,500,000 clones, about 98% of them singletons. Investigators divided CD4+ cells into CD45RA+ naive and CD45RA-negative memory subsets. The chain employs TRBV9 and TRBJ2-1; a possible D gene is TRBD1 (6 bases). The sequence derives from a man aged 25 to 40 in good health. The specimen sequenced was naive CD4+ T cells sorted from blood. The subset is: CD45RA+ positively selected. CDR3 protein: CASSKQGHGYNEQFF. The CDR3 DNA sequence: TGTGCCAGCAGCAAACAGGGACACGGCTACAATGAGCAGTTCTTC.